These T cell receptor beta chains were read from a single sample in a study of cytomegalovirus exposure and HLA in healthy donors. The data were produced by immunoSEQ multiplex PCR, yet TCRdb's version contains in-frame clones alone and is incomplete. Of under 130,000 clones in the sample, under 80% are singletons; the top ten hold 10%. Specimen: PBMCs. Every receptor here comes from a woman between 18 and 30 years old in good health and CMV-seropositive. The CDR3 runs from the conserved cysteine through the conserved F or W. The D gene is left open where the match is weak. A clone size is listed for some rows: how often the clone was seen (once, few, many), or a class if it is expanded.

CDR3nt: TGCGCCAGCACAAGGACAGGGGGGCAGGTACGAGAGACCCAGTACTTC
CDR3aa: CASTRTGGQVRETQYF
abundance: .
d_gene: TRBD1
v_gene: TRBV5-1
j_gene: TRBJ2-5

CDR3nt: TGCGCCAGCAGCTGGGGGACAGGGGGCGTTGAAGCTTTCTTT
CDR3aa: CASSWGTGGVEAFF
abundance: .
d_gene: TRBD1
v_gene: TRBV5-1
j_gene: TRBJ1-1

CDR3nt: TGTGCCAGCAGTTACTGGGACAGTAGCACTGAAGCTTTCTTT
CDR3aa: CASSYWDSSTEAFF
abundance: few
d_gene: TRBD1
v_gene: TRBV6-5
j_gene: TRBJ1-1

CDR3nt: TGTGCCAGCAGTTTTAATAATTTCGCCGGGGAGCTGTTTTTT
CDR3aa: CASSFNNFAGELFF
abundance: .
d_gene: .
v_gene: TRBV28
j_gene: TRBJ2-2

CDR3nt: TGTGCCAGCAGCTTAGCGCCCGGACAGGGGAACACTGAAGCTTTCTTT
CDR3aa: CASSLAPGQGNTEAFF
abundance: .
d_gene: TRBD1
v_gene: TRBV7-8
j_gene: TRBJ1-1

CDR3nt: TGTGCCAGTAGTATCCCACAGGGGAGCCAAGAGACCCAGTACTTC
CDR3aa: CASSIPQGSQETQYF
abundance: .
d_gene: TRBD1
v_gene: TRBV19
j_gene: TRBJ2-5

CDR3nt: TGTGCCTGGATTGGGTCGCTGCGGTATGAGCAGTTCTTC
CDR3aa: CAWIGSLRYEQFF
abundance: .
d_gene: .
v_gene: TRBV30
j_gene: TRBJ2-1

CDR3nt: TGCGCCAGCAGCCAATCGACAGGGAACTTCGAGACCCAGTACTTC
CDR3aa: CASSQSTGNFETQYF
abundance: .
d_gene: TRBD1
v_gene: TRBV4-3
j_gene: TRBJ2-5

CDR3nt: TGTGCCAGCAGTTTACTCAGCGGGACCCAGTACTTC
CDR3aa: CASSLLSGTQYF
abundance: .
d_gene: .
v_gene: TRBV6-5
j_gene: TRBJ2-5

CDR3nt: TGTGCCAGCAGTGCGAACAGGGGTAGCGAGCAGTACTTC
CDR3aa: CASSANRGSEQYF
abundance: few
d_gene: TRBD1
v_gene: TRBV2
j_gene: TRBJ2-7

CDR3nt: TGTGCCACCAGCAGAGGCAGAGAGACCCAGTACTTC
CDR3aa: CATSRGRETQYF
abundance: few
d_gene: .
v_gene: TRBV15
j_gene: TRBJ2-5

CDR3nt: TGTGCCAGCAGCCGGGGGACTGATGGGACTAATGAAAAACTGTTTTTT
CDR3aa: CASSRGTDGTNEKLFF
abundance: once
d_gene: .
v_gene: TRBV5-6
j_gene: TRBJ1-4

CDR3nt: TGTGCCAGTAGTATAGAAAGCGGGGTCTTGGGCTATGGCTACACCTTC
CDR3aa: CASSIESGVLGYGYTF
abundance: .
d_gene: .
v_gene: TRBV19
j_gene: TRBJ1-2

CDR3nt: TGTGCCAGCAGCACCGGGGGCGGGACAGGGGGTGAAAAACTGTTTTTT
CDR3aa: CASSTGGGTGGEKLFF
abundance: .
d_gene: TRBD1
v_gene: TRBV9
j_gene: TRBJ1-4

CDR3nt: TGTGCTAGTGGTTTGTCCTCGTATGGCTACACCTTC
CDR3aa: CASGLSSYGYTF
abundance: .
d_gene: .
v_gene: TRBV12-5
j_gene: TRBJ1-2

CDR3nt: TGTGCCAGCAGCCCGGGACAGAACACTGAAGCTTTCTTT
CDR3aa: CASSPGQNTEAFF
abundance: .
d_gene: .
v_gene: TRBV7-3
j_gene: TRBJ1-1

CDR3nt: TGTGCCACCCACGACAGGGCTAGCAATCAGCCCCAGCATTTT
CDR3aa: CATHDRASNQPQHF
abundance: .
d_gene: TRBD1
v_gene: TRBV27
j_gene: TRBJ1-5

CDR3nt: TGTGCCAGCTCGGAAACAGGGAACACCGGGGAGCTGTTTTTT
CDR3aa: CASSETGNTGELFF
abundance: .
d_gene: .
v_gene: TRBV18
j_gene: TRBJ2-2

CDR3nt: TGTGCCAGCAGTAGAGAGAGTTCTGAAGCTTTCTTT
CDR3aa: CASSRESSEAFF
abundance: .
d_gene: .
v_gene: TRBV6-5
j_gene: TRBJ1-1

CDR3nt: TGTGCCAGTGAGGTCGCGGGGCCTGAGGCAAGCACAGATACGCAGTATTTT
CDR3aa: CASEVAGPEASTDTQYF
abundance: .
d_gene: .
v_gene: TRBV19
j_gene: TRBJ2-3

CDR3nt: TGTGCCAGCAGCTTAGTTGGTAGCGGGGCTGTGCGGGATACGCAGTATTTT
CDR3aa: CASSLVGSGAVRDTQYF
abundance: .
d_gene: TRBD2
v_gene: TRBV7-2
j_gene: TRBJ2-3

CDR3nt: TGTGCCAGCAGTGATCGGGTTAGCTCTGGGGCCAACGTCCTGACTTTC
CDR3aa: CASSDRVSSGANVLTF
abundance: .
d_gene: .
v_gene: TRBV2
j_gene: TRBJ2-6

CDR3nt: TGTGCCAGCAGTGGTAGGGCAGGGAACACTGTGAACACTGAAGCTTTCTTT
CDR3aa: CASSGRAGNTVNTEAFF
abundance: few
d_gene: .
v_gene: TRBV2
j_gene: TRBJ1-1

CDR3nt: TGCGCCAGCACGAAGGACACTCCGTATAATTCACCCCTCCACTTT
CDR3aa: CASTKDTPYNSPLHF
abundance: .
d_gene: .
v_gene: TRBV5-1
j_gene: TRBJ1-6

CDR3nt: TGCGCCAGCAGCCAAGCTTCCGGGACAGGGCGTGGCTACACCTTC
CDR3aa: CASSQASGTGRGYTF
abundance: .
d_gene: TRBD1
v_gene: TRBV4-1
j_gene: TRBJ1-2

CDR3nt: TGTGCCAGCAGCTTATATAGACGGGAGACCAACACCGGGGAGCTGTTTTTT
CDR3aa: CASSLYRRETNTGELFF
abundance: .
d_gene: .
v_gene: TRBV7-3
j_gene: TRBJ2-2

CDR3nt: TGTGCCAGCAGTTATAAGAGGAACACTGAAGCTTTCTTT
CDR3aa: CASSYKRNTEAFF
abundance: .
d_gene: .
v_gene: TRBV6-5
j_gene: TRBJ1-1

CDR3nt: TGTGCCAGCAGCGAGTGGGACAGAGGTCTAGAGATCCAGTACTTC
CDR3aa: CASSEWDRGLEIQYF
abundance: .
d_gene: TRBD1
v_gene: TRBV7-9
j_gene: TRBJ2-5

CDR3nt: TGTGCCAGCAGTCCCGGGTTCTACGAGCAGTACTTC
CDR3aa: CASSPGFYEQYF
abundance: few
d_gene: .
v_gene: TRBV25-1
j_gene: TRBJ2-7

CDR3nt: TGTGCCAGCAGTTACTCCCTAGGGGAGGGAGAGCAGTTCTTC
CDR3aa: CASSYSLGEGEQFF
abundance: .
d_gene: TRBD2
v_gene: TRBV6-5
j_gene: TRBJ2-1

CDR3nt: TGCGCCAGCAGCTTGGCCGAGGGCTCTAACTATGGCTACACCTTC
CDR3aa: CASSLAEGSNYGYTF
abundance: .
d_gene: .
v_gene: TRBV5-1
j_gene: TRBJ1-2

CDR3nt: TGTGCCAGCAGGACCGGGACAGGCTTCCGCGGCACTGAAGCTTTCTTT
CDR3aa: CASRTGTGFRGTEAFF
abundance: .
d_gene: TRBD1
v_gene: TRBV7-9
j_gene: TRBJ1-1

CDR3nt: TGTGCCAGCTCACCAACTCGCGGGAGCCCCACCGGGGAGCTGTTTTTT
CDR3aa: CASSPTRGSPTGELFF
abundance: .
d_gene: TRBD2
v_gene: TRBV18
j_gene: TRBJ2-2

CDR3nt: TGCGCCAGCAGCAACCCACTAGCGGGGGGCGGCGAGACCCAGTACTTC
CDR3aa: CASSNPLAGGGETQYF
abundance: .
d_gene: TRBD2
v_gene: TRBV5-1
j_gene: TRBJ2-5

CDR3nt: TGCAGCGTTGTTGGTAGGGATCGGTCGTCGGGGGGTCGCTCTGGAAACACCATATATTTT
CDR3aa: CSVVGRDRSSGGRSGNTIYF
abundance: once
d_gene: .
v_gene: TRBV29-1
j_gene: TRBJ1-3

CDR3nt: TGCGCCAGCAGCCAAGATGAAACTAGCGGGAGGATCGAGCAGTACTTC
CDR3aa: CASSQDETSGRIEQYF
abundance: .
d_gene: TRBD2
v_gene: TRBV4-1
j_gene: TRBJ2-7

CDR3nt: TGCGCCAGCAGCTTGGCCGGGACTAGCGGGGGACACGAGCAGTACTTC
CDR3aa: CASSLAGTSGGHEQYF
abundance: once
d_gene: TRBD2
v_gene: TRBV5-1
j_gene: TRBJ2-7